What follows are 26 T cell receptor beta chains derived from one specimen sequenced in a study of regulatory T cells in long-lasting Graves disease. Time point here: persistent/refractory GD, antithyroid drugs over 5 years with positive TRAb. PBMC RNA was the source of the TCR library. Through Arm-PCR of CDR3 regions and iRepertoire HTBI primers, TCR beta libraries were built. TCRdb re-called the multiplex PCR reads with MiXCR, one entry per CDR3 protein. Of a few hundred thousand distinct CDR3 sequences listed, about a quarter are singletons. Sequenced material: peripheral blood mononuclear cells (PBMCs), taken when the disease was refractory, from a patient treated with antithyroid drugs. These receptors were obtained from a female donor with Graves disease.

The V gene is TRBV11-2, the J gene TRBJ2-4, with TRBD2 identical over 8 bases. Germline V gene lookup returns CDR1 SGHAT and CDR2 FQNNGV. V gave up 4 bases and J gave up 6 bases; unmatched junction bases: 11. This CDR3 comprises 16 residues. The CDR3 coding sequence is TGTGCCAGCAGCTCCCGGACTAGCTGGGGAGGAAACATTCAGTACTTC. It encodes CASSSRTSWGGNIQYF.

Only a few counts were recorded for this clonotype. One junction end does not reproduce the germline sequence, and a read error may be involved. The chain employs TRBV28 and TRBJ2-7; D perhaps matches TRBD1 (6 bases). The CDR3 is 14 amino acids. Germline CDR1 MDHEN, CDR2 SYDVKM. CDR3 residues: CASSFESYQPGQNF. The DNA for the CDR3 is TGTGCCAGCAGTTTTGAATCCTACCAGCCCGGACAGAACTTC.

This clonotype was seen ten or more times. The gene calls are TRBV28 and TRBJ1-2, with 8 bases that match TRBD1. V was clipped by 5 bases and J by 4 bases; unmatched bases: 0. This CDR3 contains 12 residues. Germline V lookup: CDR1 MDHEN, CDR2 SYDVKM. CDR3 bases: TGTGCCAGCAGTACAGGGGGCTATGGCTACACCTTC. Translated: CASSTGGYGYTF.

This clonotype was recorded a few times. V usage is TRBV9 and J usage is TRBJ2-5, with D perhaps TRBD2 (6 bases). This CDR3 is 15 amino acids long. Germline V CDR1 and CDR2: SGDLS, YYNGEE. Deletions cut 4 bases from V and 1 base from J, with 14 bases between. The CDR3 coding sequence is TGTGCCAGCAGCAGGAGGGACTTAAGCCAAGAGACCCAGTACTTC. Translation: CASSRRDLSQETQYF.

This clonotype appeared a few times. V is TRBV19 and J is TRBJ2-5; 8 positions agree with TRBD1. Germline assignment: CDR1 LNHDA and CDR2 SQIVND (reference sequence). The ends lost 7 bases at V and 7 bases at J; junction bases unmatched: 14. The CDR3 sequence is 15 residues long. The CDR3 region is CASTDGTGPRGTQYF. CDR3 DNA: TGTGCCAGTACCGATGGGACAGGTCCAAGGGGGACCCAGTACTTC.

This clonotype has ten or more counts. The chain recombines TRBV29-1 with TRBJ1-2; 8 nucleotides align to TRBD1. Trimming took 7 bases from V and 6 from J; bases not matched to a gene: 7. CDR1 and CDR2 from the germline V gene are SQVTM and ANQGSEA. The CDR3 covers 12 residues. The DNA for the CDR3 is TGCAGCGCTAGACAGGGACAGGATGGCTACACCTTC. It yields the protein CSARQGQDGYTF.

A few counts support this clonotype. The chain carries TRBV30 and TRBJ1-3; D is perhaps TRBD1 (5 bases). Per the germline V gene, CDR1 is GTSNPN and CDR2 is SVGIG (reference sequence). V lost 3 bases and J 1 base, leaving 16 bases between the germline ends. The CDR3 totals 16 residues. The CDR3 sequence: CAWRAGGFLSGNTIYF. The CDR3 coding sequence is TGTGCCTGGAGGGCCGGGGGTTTTCTTTCTGGAAACACCATATATTTT. Supplemented by reference TRBV30 and TRBJ1-3, the full variable domain reads SQTIHQWPATLVQPVGSPLSLECTVEGTSNPNLYWYRQAAGRGLQLLFYSVGIGQISSEVPQNLSASRPQDRQFILSSKKLLLSDSGFYLCAWRAGGFLSGNTIYFGEGSWLTVV.

This clonotype was counted ten times or more. This chain links TRBV6-5 with TRBJ2-5; 8 bases agree with TRBD1. CDR1 is MNHEY and CDR2 is SVGAGI in the germline V gene. The CDR3 is 17 residues long. Germline trimming cut 2 bases from V and 7 bases from J; bases unmatched to any gene: 15. The CDR3 DNA follows: TGTGCCAGCAGTTACCGCCCTCCGGGACAGGCCACGTGGACCCAGTACTTC. This sequence encodes CASSYRPPGQATWTQYF.

This clonotype was counted many times. The rearrangement uses TRBV28 and TRBJ2-7, with 11 nucleotides matching TRBD1. The CDR3 loop spans 19 amino acids. Germline V gene sequence: CDR1 MDHEN, CDR2 SYDVKM. J lost 3 bases, V lost 6 bases, and 19 bases had no gene match. CDR3 DNA sequence: TGTGCCAGCAGACGCAGGGGACAGGGGGTATCACGTTATGACTACGAGCAGTACTTC. Translating gives CASRRRGQGVSRYDYEQYF. Full variable domain (rest looked up from reference TRBV28 and TRBJ2-7): DVKVTQSSRYLVKRTGEKVFLECVQDMDHENMFWYRQDPGLGLRLIYFSYDVKMKEKGDIPEGYSVSREKKERFSLILESASTNQTSMYLCASRRRGQGVSRYDYEQYFGPGTRLTVT.

This clonotype was seen repeatedly, ten times or more. The J gene is TRBJ1-3, the V gene TRBV7-2, with 10 bases that match TRBD1. CDR3 size: 17 residues. Germline CDR1 is SGHTA and CDR2 is FQGNSA. V was clipped by 5 bases and J by 2 bases; unmatched bases: 9. CDR3 DNA: TGTGCCAGCAGCCCCTGGACAGGGGGAAGGACTGGAAACACCATATATTTT. Protein product: CASSPWTGGRTGNTIYF.

CDR3 in amino acids: CASSSTSGSRTDTQYF. The CDR3 DNA is TGCGCCAGCAGCTCTACTAGCGGGAGCCGCACAGATACGCAGTATTTT. The chain employs TRBV5-1 and TRBJ2-3; 11 nucleotides line up with TRBD2. Germline trimming cut 3 bases from V and 1 base from J; bases unmatched to any gene: 4. The CDR3 runs 16 residues. CDR1 SGHRS and CDR2 YFSETQ come from the germline V gene.

This clonotype showed up just a few times. The rearrangement uses TRBV7-9 and TRBJ2-7, with 9 bases that match TRBD1. CDR1 and CDR2 (germline): SEHNR, FQNEAQ (reference sequence). The ends lost 6 bases at V and 3 bases at J; junction bases unmatched: 9. This CDR3 has 15 residues. As DNA, the CDR3 is TGTGCCAGCAGTCAGACAGGGGGGACGGACTACGAGCAGTACTTC. Residues: CASSQTGGTDYEQYF.

This clonotype occurred many times. The J gene is TRBJ2-5, the V gene TRBV28, with no clear D. The CDR3 runs 14 residues. CDR1 is MDHEN and CDR2 is SYDVKM in the germline V gene. Trimming cost V 5 bases and J 5 bases, with 15 bases left between them. CDR3 DNA sequence: TGTGCCAGCAGTCCTGGTCGAACCACGGAGACCCAGTACTTC. Translating it yields CASSPGRTTETQYF.

This clonotype has a count of ten or more. The chain combines TRBV28 with TRBJ1-2; 7 bases fit TRBD1. Germline CDR1 is MDHEN and CDR2 is SYDVKM. The CDR3 runs to 17 residues. V dropped 5 bases and J dropped 7; count of bases not matched to a gene: 19. CDR3 sequence (DNA): TGTGCCAGCAGTCAGCTCCGGGACAGATTATTCTATGGTGGCTACACCTTC. Amino acid sequence: CASSQLRDRLFYGGYTF.

The gene calls are TRBV15 and TRBJ2-7; D not certain. Trimming removed 5 bases from V and 2 bases from J, with 7 bases in between. CDR3 length: 12 residues. The germline CDR1 and CDR2 sequences are LNHNV and YYDKDF (reference sequence). CDR3 protein: CATSLDTYEQYF. The DNA for the CDR3 is TGTGCCACCAGCTTAGACACCTACGAGCAGTACTTC.

The chain uses TRBV19 and TRBJ1-1, with D tentatively TRBD1 (5 bases). The CDR3 consists of 13 residues. V lost 6 bases to trimming and J lost 1 base, with 9 bases between them. Germline V gene sequence: CDR1 LNHDA, CDR2 SQIVND (reference sequence). Here the CDR3 DNA reads TGTGCCAGTAGCGCAGGGTGGAACACTGAAGCTTTCTTT. Protein sequence: CASSAGWNTEAFF.

A word on this clonotype: This may stem from a read error, because a much larger clone lies one nucleotide away. The chain is built from TRBV28 and TRBJ2-2; D tentatively reads TRBD1 or TRBD2 (6 bases each). CDR3 size: 16 residues. Germline loops: CDR1 MDHEN, CDR2 SYDVKM. CDR3 coding DNA: TGTGCCAGCAGTAACCGGGACACTACGAACACCGGGGGGCTGTTTTTT. Its translation is CASSNRDTTNTGGLFF.

This clonotype was counted ten times or more. The V call is TRBV29-1, the J call TRBJ1-1; D ambiguous. The V end was cut by 3 bases, the J end by 4 bases, with 9 bases between. Per germline, CDR1 SQVTM and CDR2 ANQGSEA. The CDR3 runs 12 residues. The CDR3 DNA sequence: TGCAGCGTTGACTCGGTGGGCACTGAAGCTTTCTTT. Translating gives CSVDSVGTEAFF.

V and J are TRBV10-3 and TRBJ1-1, with D unclear. Trimming took 2 bases from V and 6 from J, leaving 16 bases between them. Germline CDR1 reads ENHRY; CDR2 reads SYGVKD. The length of the CDR3 is 15 residues. CDR3: CAISEAPAGISEAFF. The CDR3 nucleotides are TGTGCCATCAGTGAGGCTCCGGCCGGCATTTCTGAAGCTTTCTTT.

This clonotype was counted at least ten times. V is TRBV2 and J is TRBJ1-2, with D unresolved. There are 12 residues in the CDR3. Looked up from germline, CDR1 is SNHLY and CDR2 is FYNNEI. The V end was cut by 7 bases, the J end by 2 bases, with 8 bases between. Here the CDR3 DNA reads TGTGCCAGCAAGGAGGAGAACTATGGCTACACCTTC. Translation gives CASKEENYGYTF.

This chain connects TRBV28 to TRBJ1-1, with D perhaps matching TRBD1 (6 bases). CDR3 size: 15 residues. Trimming stripped 3 bases from V and 3 bases from J, with 14 bases between. CDR1 is MDHEN, CDR2 SYDVKM, per germline. CDR3 nucleotides: TGTGCCAGCAGTTTTTGGGGCAGGGGAGACACTGAAGCTTTCTTT. Its translation is CASSFWGRGDTEAFF.

This rearrangement joins TRBV2 to TRBJ1-3, with D uncertain. Looked up from germline, CDR1 is SNHLY and CDR2 is FYNNEI. Trimming stripped 1 base from V and 0 bases from J, with 4 bases between. This CDR3 has 14 residues. In DNA form, the CDR3 reads TGTGCCAGCAGTGAAGAACGCTCTGGAAACACCATATATTTT. Protein: CASSEERSGNTIYF.

The V and J genes are TRBV7-2 and TRBJ1-1, with 7 bases fitting TRBD1. After removal of 6 bases from V and 2 bases from J, the junction contained 6 bases not matched to a gene. The germline V gene has CDR1 SGHTA and CDR2 FQGNSA. CDR3 size: 14 residues. The CDR3 DNA follows: TGTGCCAGCAGGACAAGACAGGGAAACACTGAAGCTTTCTTT. Translated: CASRTRQGNTEAFF.

This clonotype was observed many times. This chain links TRBV29-1 with TRBJ1-1; D perhaps matches TRBD1 (5 bases). Germline CDR1 is SQVTM and CDR2 is ANQGSEA. Trimming stripped 2 bases from V and 2 bases from J, with 6 bases between. The CDR3 has 12 amino acids. CDR3 loop: CSVERGNTEAFF. In nucleotides, the CDR3 is TGCAGCGTTGAAAGGGGAAACACTGAAGCTTTCTTT.

Only a few counts were recorded for this clonotype. CDR3 coding DNA: TGCGCCAGCAGCCAATGGACTAGCGGGAACACCTACGAGCAGTACTTC. It translates to CASSQWTSGNTYEQYF. The chain employs TRBV4-1 and TRBJ2-7; 12 bases line up with TRBD2. CDR1 and CDR2 from the germline V gene are MGHRA and YSYEKL. Trimming at V came to 2 bases and at J to 2 bases, leaving 4 bases not matched to a gene. The CDR3 is 16 residues long.

The CDR3: CASSQRARAYEQYF. The CDR3 nucleotides are TGCGCCAGCAGCCAACGGGCAAGGGCCTACGAGCAGTACTTC. J is TRBJ2-7 and V is TRBV5-1; D remains unclear. V dropped 4 bases and J dropped 2 bases, with 13 bases sitting between them. The CDR3 is made up of 14 amino acids. Germline CDR1 is SGHRS and CDR2 is YFSETQ.